The sequence of this TCR beta chain was determined in a study of monozygotic twins with inflammatory bowel disease. The CDR3 runs 13 residues. Germline CDR1 SGDLS, CDR2 YYNGEE. From the 5' RACE reads, TCRdb lists one entry per CDR3 protein and no DNA. The sample has about 300,000 distinct CDR3 sequences; the top ten hold approximately 5.9%. The chain uses TRBV9 and TRBJ2-5. The sequencing sample was made of blood. The TCR was taken from a human donor with ulcerative colitis or Crohn's disease, or a healthy co-twin of an affected twin (not recorded which). The chain's CDR3 is CASSVASGETQYF.